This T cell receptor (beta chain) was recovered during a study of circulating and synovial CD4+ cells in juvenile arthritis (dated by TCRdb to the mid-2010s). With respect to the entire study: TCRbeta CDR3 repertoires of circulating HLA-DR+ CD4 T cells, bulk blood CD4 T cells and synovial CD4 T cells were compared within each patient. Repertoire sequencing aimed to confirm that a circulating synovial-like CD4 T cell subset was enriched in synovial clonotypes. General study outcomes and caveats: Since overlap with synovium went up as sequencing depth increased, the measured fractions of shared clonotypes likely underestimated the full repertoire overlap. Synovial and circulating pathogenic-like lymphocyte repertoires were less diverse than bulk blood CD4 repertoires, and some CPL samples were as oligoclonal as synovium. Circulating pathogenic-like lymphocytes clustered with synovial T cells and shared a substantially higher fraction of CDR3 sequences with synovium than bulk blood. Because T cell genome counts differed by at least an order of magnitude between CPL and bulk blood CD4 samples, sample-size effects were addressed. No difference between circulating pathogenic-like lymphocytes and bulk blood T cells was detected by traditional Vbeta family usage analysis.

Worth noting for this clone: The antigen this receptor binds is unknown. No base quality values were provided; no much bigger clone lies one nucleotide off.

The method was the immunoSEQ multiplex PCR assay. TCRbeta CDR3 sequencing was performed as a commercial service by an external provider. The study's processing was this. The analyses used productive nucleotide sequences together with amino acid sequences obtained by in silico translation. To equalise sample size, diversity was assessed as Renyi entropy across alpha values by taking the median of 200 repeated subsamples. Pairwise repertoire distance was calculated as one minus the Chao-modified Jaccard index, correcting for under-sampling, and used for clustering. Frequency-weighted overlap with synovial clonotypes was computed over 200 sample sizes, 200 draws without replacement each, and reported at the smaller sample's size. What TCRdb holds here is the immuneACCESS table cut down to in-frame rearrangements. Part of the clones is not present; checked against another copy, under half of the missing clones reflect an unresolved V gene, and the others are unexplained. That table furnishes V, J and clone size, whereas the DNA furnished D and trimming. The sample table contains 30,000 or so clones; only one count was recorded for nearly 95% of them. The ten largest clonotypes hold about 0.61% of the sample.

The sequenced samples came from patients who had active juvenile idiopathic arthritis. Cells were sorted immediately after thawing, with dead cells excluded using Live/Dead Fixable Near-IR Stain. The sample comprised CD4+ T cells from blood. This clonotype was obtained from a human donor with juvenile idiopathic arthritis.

The CDR3 reads as follows: CASSQDRGREQYF. The DNA is as follows: TGTGCCAGCAGCCAAGACAGGGGGCGCGAGCAGTACTTC. The chain is encoded by TRBV14 joined to TRBJ2-7; the central 8 bases match TRBD1. The CDR3, cysteine through phenylalanine, is 13 amino acids long. The retained sequence is limited to the CDR3, 39 bases, with the frame set at the first base. V loses 0 bases at its end and J loses 6 bases; junction bases beyond the gene matches: 1. For CDR1 and CDR2, the germline V gene lists SGHDN and FVKESK.